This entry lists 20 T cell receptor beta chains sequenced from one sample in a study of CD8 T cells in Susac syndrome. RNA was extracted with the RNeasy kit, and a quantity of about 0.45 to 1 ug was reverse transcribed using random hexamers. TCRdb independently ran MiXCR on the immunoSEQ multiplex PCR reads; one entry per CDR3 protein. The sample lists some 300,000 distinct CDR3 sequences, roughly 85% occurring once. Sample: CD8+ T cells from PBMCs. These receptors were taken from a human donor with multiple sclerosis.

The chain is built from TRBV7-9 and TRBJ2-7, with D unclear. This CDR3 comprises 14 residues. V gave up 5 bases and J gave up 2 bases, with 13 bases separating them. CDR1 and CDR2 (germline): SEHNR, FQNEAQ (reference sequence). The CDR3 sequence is CASSQTSRPYEQYF. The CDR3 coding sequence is TGTGCCAGCAGCCAAACGTCGAGACCCTACGAGCAGTACTTC.

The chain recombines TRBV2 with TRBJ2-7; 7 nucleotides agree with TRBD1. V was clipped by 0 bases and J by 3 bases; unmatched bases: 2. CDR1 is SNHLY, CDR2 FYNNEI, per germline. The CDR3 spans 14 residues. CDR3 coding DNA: TGTGCCAGCAGTGAAGCACCAGGGGGCTACGAGCAGTACTTC. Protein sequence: CASSEAPGGYEQYF.

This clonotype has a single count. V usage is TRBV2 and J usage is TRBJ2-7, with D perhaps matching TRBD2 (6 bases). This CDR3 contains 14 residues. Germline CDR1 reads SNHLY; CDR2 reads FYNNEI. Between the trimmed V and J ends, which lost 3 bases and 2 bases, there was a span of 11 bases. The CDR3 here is CASSERREAYEQYF. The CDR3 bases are TGTGCCAGCAGTGAGCGCAGGGAGGCCTACGAGCAGTACTTC.

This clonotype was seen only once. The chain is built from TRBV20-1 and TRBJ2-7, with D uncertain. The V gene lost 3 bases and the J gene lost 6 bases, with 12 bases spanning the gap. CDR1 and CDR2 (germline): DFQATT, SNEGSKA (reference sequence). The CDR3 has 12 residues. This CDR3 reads CSARYPAVEQYF. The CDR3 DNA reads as TGCAGTGCTAGGTACCCGGCAGTCGAGCAGTACTTC.

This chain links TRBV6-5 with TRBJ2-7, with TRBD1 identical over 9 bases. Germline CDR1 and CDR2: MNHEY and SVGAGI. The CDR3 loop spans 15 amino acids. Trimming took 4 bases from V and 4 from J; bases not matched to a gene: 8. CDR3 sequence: CASSSLQGAGYEQYF. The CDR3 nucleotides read TGTGCCAGCAGTTCTTTACAGGGGGCTGGTTACGAGCAGTACTTC.

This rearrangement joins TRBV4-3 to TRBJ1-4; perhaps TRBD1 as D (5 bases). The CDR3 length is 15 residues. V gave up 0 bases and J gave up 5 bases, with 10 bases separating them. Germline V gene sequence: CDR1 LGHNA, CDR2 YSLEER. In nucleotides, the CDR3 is TGCGCCAGCAGCCAAGATCGGGGGTGGAATGAAAAACTGTTTTTT. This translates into CASSQDRGWNEKLFF.

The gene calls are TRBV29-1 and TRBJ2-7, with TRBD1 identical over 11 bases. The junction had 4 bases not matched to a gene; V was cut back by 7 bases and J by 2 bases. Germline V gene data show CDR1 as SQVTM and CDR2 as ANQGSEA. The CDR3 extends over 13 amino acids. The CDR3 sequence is CSATDRGPYEQYF. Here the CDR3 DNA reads TGCAGCGCCACGGACAGGGGGCCCTACGAGCAGTACTTC.

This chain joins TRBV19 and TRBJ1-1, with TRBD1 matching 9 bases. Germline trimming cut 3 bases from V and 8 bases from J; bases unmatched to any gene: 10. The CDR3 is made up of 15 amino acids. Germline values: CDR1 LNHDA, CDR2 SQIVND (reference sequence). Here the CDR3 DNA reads TGTGCCAGTAGTATCCCCACGGACAGGGGCCTAGAAGCTTTCTTT. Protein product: CASSIPTDRGLEAFF.

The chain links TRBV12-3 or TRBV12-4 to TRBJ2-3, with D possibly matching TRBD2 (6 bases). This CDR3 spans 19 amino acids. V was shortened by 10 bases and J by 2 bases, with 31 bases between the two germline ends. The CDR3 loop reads CAISNPTRDLLKYTDTQYF. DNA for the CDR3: TGTGCCATTTCGAATCCCACGCGGGACCTCCTGAAATACACAGATACGCAGTATTTT.

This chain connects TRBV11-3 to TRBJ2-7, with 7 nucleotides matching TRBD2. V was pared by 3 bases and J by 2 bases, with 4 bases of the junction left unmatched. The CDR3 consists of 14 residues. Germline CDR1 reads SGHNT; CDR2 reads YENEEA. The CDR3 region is CASSFKSGAYEQYF. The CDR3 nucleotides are TGTGCCAGCAGCTTCAAAAGCGGGGCCTACGAGCAGTACTTC. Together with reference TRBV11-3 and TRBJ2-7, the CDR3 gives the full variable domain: EAGVVQSPRYKIIEKKQPVAFWCNPISGHNTLYWYLQNLGQGPELLIRYENEEAVDDSQLPKDRFSAERLKGVDSTLKIQPAELGDSAVYLCASSFKSGAYEQYFGPGTRLTVT.

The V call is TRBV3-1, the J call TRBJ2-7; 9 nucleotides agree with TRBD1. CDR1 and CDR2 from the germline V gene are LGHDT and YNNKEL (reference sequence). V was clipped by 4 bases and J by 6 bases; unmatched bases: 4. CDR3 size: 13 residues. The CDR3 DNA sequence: TGTGCCAGCAGCCCCACGACAGGGGGCGAGCAGTACTTC. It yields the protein CASSPTTGGEQYF.

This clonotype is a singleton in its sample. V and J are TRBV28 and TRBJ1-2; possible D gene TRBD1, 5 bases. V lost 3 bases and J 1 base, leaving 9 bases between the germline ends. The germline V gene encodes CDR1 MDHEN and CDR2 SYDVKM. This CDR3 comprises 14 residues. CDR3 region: CASSLGVFNYGYTF. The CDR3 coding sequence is TGTGCCAGCAGTTTGGGGGTCTTTAACTATGGCTACACCTTC.

The CDR3 sequence is CATQTTGNGYTF. Written as DNA, the CDR3 is TGTGCCACTCAGACGACAGGGAATGGCTACACCTTC. V and J are TRBV2 and TRBJ1-2; 7 bases map to TRBD1. J lost 6 bases, V lost 10 bases, and 8 bases had no gene match. CDR3 size: 12 residues. CDR1 and CDR2 (germline): SNHLY, FYNNEI. The entire variable domain, with the rest obtained from reference TRBV2 and TRBJ1-2, is as follows: EPEVTQTPSHQVTQMGQEVILRCVPISNHLYFYWYRQILGQKVEFLVSFYNNEISEKSEIFDDQFSVERPDGSNFTLKIRSTKLEDSAMYFCATQTTGNGYTFGSGTRLTVV.

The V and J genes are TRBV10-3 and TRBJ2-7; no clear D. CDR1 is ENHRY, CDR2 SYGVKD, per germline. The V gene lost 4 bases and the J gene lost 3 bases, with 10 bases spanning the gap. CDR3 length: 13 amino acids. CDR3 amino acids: CAISGQTVYEQYF. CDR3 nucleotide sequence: TGTGCCATCAGTGGTCAGACGGTCTACGAGCAGTACTTC.

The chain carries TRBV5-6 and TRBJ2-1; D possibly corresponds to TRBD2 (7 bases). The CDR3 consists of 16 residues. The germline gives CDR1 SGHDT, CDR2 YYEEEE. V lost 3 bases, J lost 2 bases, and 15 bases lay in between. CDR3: CASSWWGLAAYNEQFF. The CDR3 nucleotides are TGTGCCAGCAGCTGGTGGGGGCTAGCGGCCTACAATGAGCAGTTCTTC.

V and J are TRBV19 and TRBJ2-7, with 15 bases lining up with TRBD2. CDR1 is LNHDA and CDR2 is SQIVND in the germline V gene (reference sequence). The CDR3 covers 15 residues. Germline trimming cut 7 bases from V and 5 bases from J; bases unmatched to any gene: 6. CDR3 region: CASTGLAGGGDEQYF. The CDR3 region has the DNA TGTGCCAGTACGGGACTAGCGGGAGGAGGGGACGAGCAGTACTTC.

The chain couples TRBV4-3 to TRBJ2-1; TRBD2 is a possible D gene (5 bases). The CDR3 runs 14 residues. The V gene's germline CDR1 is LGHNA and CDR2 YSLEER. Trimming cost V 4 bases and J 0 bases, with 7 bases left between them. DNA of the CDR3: TGCGCCAGCAGCCGGGAGAGCTCCTACAATGAGCAGTTCTTC. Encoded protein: CASSRESSYNEQFF.

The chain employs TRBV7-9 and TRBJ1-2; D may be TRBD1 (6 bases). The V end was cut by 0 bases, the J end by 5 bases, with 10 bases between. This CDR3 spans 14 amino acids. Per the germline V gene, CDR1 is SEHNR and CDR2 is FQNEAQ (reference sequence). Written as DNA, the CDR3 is TGTGCCAGCAGCTTAGCGGGTCAGGGGTATGGCTACACCTTC. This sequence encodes CASSLAGQGYGYTF. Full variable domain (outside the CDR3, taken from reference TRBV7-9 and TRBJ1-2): DTGVSQNPRHKITKRGQNVTFRCDPISEHNRLYWYRQTLGQGPEFLTYFQNEAQLEKSRLLSDRFSAERPKGSFSTLEIQRTEQGDSAMYLCASSLAGQGYGYTFGSGTRLTVV.

The DNA for the CDR3 is TGTGCCAGCAGCCTATTTTCTAGCGGGAGTTGGAACGAGCAGTACTTC. It encodes CASSLFSSGSWNEQYF. The chain combines TRBV7-2 with TRBJ2-7; TRBD2 aligns across 10 bases. The CDR3 sequence is 16 residues long. Germline V gene data show CDR1 as SGHTA and CDR2 as FQGNSA. V trimming: 5 bases; J trimming: 5 bases; junction bases outside the gene matches: 12.

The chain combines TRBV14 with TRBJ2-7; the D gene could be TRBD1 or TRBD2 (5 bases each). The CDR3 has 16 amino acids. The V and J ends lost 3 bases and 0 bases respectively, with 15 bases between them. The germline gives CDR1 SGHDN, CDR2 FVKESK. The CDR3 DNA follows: TGTGCCAGCAGCCATCCGAAGGGGACCTTCTCCTACGAGCAGTACTTC. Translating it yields CASSHPKGTFSYEQYF. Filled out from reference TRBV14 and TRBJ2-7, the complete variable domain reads EAGVTQFPSHSVIEKGQTVTLRCDPISGHDNLYWYRRVMGKEIKFLLHFVKESKQDESGMPNNRFLAERTGGTYSTLKVQPAELEDSGVYFCASSHPKGTFSYEQYFGPGTRLTVT.